This entry lists 6 T cell receptor beta chains sequenced from one sample in a study of follicular helper T cells after annual influenza vaccination. Regarding time point: 2015-2016 season, pre-vaccination. The repertoire was sequenced with immunoSEQ multiplex PCR; TCRdb's copy has only in-frame clones and lacks some. The table lists 9,500 to 15,000 clones, nearly 80% of them singletons. The sample was CXCR5+ CD38- circulating T follicular helper cells from blood, taken on the day of influenza vaccination. Subset in this sample: circulating Tfh, non-naive CD4+CXCR5+PD-1+ (ICOS+CD38+ or ICOS-CD38-). Every receptor here comes from an adult who received the influenza vaccine.

V and J are TRBV27 and TRBJ1-4; no definite D call. The length of the CDR3 is 14 residues. Trimming removed 6 bases at V and 0 bases at J, with 8 bases between. Germline CDR1 is MNHEY and CDR2 is SMNVEV (reference sequence). The CDR3 DNA sequence: TGTGCCAGCAGGCTCACAGCAACTAATGAAAAACTGTTTTTT. Protein product: CASRLTATNEKLFF.

This sequence joins TRBV19 and TRBJ1-2; 7 bases agree with TRBD1. The trim removed 7 bases at V and 4 bases at J, leaving 9 bases unmatched. Germline V gene sequence: CDR1 LNHDA, CDR2 SQIVND (reference sequence). The CDR3 is made up of 14 amino acids. CDR3 sequence reads: CASTVQGSVYGYTF. CDR3 bases: TGTGCCAGTACTGTACAGGGGTCAGTCTATGGCTACACCTTC.

CDR3 DNA: TGTGCCAGCAGCTTGGGACATGACACCATATATTTT. Its protein is CASSLGHDTIYF. This rearrangement joins TRBV5-4 to TRBJ1-3, with unresolved D. The length of the CDR3 is 12 residues. CDR1 SGHNT and CDR2 YYREEE come from the germline V gene (reference sequence). Trimming removed 0 bases from V and 8 bases from J, with 6 bases in between.

The J gene is TRBJ2-7, the V gene TRBV20-1; D call uncertain. Trimming cost V 3 bases and J 3 bases, with 6 bases left between them. This CDR3 contains 11 residues. The germline CDR1 and CDR2 sequences are DFQATT and SNEGSKA (reference sequence). The CDR3 coding sequence is TGCAGTGCTAGCGGAAACTACGAGCAGTACTTC. This codes for CSASGNYEQYF.

V gene TRBV6-6 combines with J gene TRBJ1-2; D remains unclear. Trimming shortened V by 5 bases and J by 7 bases, and 8 bases separated the two germline ends. Germline assignment: CDR1 MNHNY and CDR2 SVGAGI (reference sequence). The CDR3 has 11 residues. Here the CDR3 DNA reads TGTGCCAGCAGTAACCCCACTGGCTACACCTTC. Translating gives CASSNPTGYTF.

CDR3 DNA sequence: TGTGCCAGCAGCTCGACTCCAGGACAGTACCAAGAGACCCAGTACTTC. Protein product: CASSSTPGQYQETQYF. J is TRBJ2-5 and V is TRBV7-9; D is possibly TRBD1 (6 bases). This CDR3 is built from 16 residues. Germline assignment: CDR1 SEHNR and CDR2 FQNEAQ (reference sequence). Trimming removed 4 bases at V and 0 bases at J, with 15 bases between. Together with reference TRBV7-9 and TRBJ2-5, the CDR3 gives the full variable domain: DTGVSQNPRHKITKRGQNVTFRCDPISEHNRLYWYRQTLGQGPEFLTYFQNEAQLEKSRLLSDRFSAERPKGSFSTLEIQRTEQGDSAMYLCASSSTPGQYQETQYFGPGTRLLVL.